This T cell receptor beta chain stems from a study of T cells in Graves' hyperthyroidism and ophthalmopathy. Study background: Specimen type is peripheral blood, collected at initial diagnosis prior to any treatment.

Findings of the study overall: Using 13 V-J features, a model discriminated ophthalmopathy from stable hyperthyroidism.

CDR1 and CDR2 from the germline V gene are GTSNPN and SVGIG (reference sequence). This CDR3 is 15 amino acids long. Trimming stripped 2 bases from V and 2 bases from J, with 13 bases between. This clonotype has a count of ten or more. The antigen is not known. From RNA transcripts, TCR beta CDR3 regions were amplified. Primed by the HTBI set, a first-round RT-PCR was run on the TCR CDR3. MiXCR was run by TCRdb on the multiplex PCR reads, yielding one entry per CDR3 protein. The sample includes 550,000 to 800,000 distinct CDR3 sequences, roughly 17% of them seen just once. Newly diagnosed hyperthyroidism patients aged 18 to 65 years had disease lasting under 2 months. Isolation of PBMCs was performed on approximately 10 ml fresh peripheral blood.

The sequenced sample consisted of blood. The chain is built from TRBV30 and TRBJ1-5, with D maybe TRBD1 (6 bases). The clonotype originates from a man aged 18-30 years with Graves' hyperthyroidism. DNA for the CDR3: TGTGCCTGGAGTACAGGGACGCTCGGCAATCAGCCCCAGCATTTT. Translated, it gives CAWSTGTLGNQPQHF. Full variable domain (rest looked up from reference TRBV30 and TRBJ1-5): SQTIHQWPATLVQPVGSPLSLECTVEGTSNPNLYWYRQAAGRGLQLLFYSVGIGQISSEVPQNLSASRPQDRQFILSSKKLLLSDSGFYLCAWSTGTLGNQPQHFGDGTRLSIL.